This is a list of T cell receptor beta chains from one sample in a study of blood T cell repertoires in COVID-19. Profiled with immunoSEQ multiplex PCR; TCRdb holds only in-frame clones, not every one. Of about 210,000 clones listed, approximately 83% are singletons. The sample consisted of PBMCs or T cells enriched from blood (not recorded which). Receptors were obtained from a woman aged 35 to 49 with acute COVID-19. CDR3s include the opening cysteine and the closing phenylalanine or tryptophan. A D gene is named only where the DNA matches it firmly. Clone size is shown for a subset of rows, as once, few, many or a class of expanded clone.

v_gene: TRBV28; abundance: -; j_gene: TRBJ1-5; d_gene: -; CDR3nt: TGTGCCAGCAGTCTGGGAGATTACAATCAGCCCCAGCATTTT; CDR3aa: CASSLGDYNQPQHF
v_gene: TRBV25-1; abundance: -; j_gene: TRBJ2-5; d_gene: -; CDR3nt: TGTGCCAGCAGTGAGTGGCGGGACCAAGAGACCCAGTACTTC; CDR3aa: CASSEWRDQETQYF
v_gene: TRBV9; abundance: -; j_gene: TRBJ2-3; d_gene: TRBD2; CDR3nt: TGTGCCAGCAGCGTAGAGGCTAGCGGGAGGGTTGTGGATACGCAGTATTTT; CDR3aa: CASSVEASGRVVDTQYF
v_gene: TRBV5-1; abundance: -; j_gene: TRBJ1-2; d_gene: -; CDR3nt: TGCGCCAGCAGCCCCGGACAACGGGGGATTCTCGGCTACACCTTC; CDR3aa: CASSPGQRGILGYTF
v_gene: TRBV3-1/TRBV3-2; abundance: -; j_gene: TRBJ2-7; d_gene: TRBD2; CDR3nt: TGTGCCAGCAGCCCCGCCAGAACCGGGACTAGCGACGTCTACGAGCAGTACTTC; CDR3aa: CASSPARTGTSDVYEQYF
v_gene: TRBV15; abundance: -; j_gene: TRBJ2-2; d_gene: -; CDR3nt: TGTGCCACCAGCTCCATCACCGGACATTCCGGGGAGCTGTTTTTT; CDR3aa: CATSSITGHSGELFF
v_gene: TRBV28; abundance: -; j_gene: TRBJ1-6; d_gene: TRBD1; CDR3nt: TGTGCCAGCAGTACCAGACAGGGGGTAGGTTCACCCCTCCACTTT; CDR3aa: CASSTRQGVGSPLHF
v_gene: TRBV28; abundance: -; j_gene: TRBJ1-2; d_gene: -; CDR3nt: TGTGCCAGCAGTCCGGGGGGGGCAGACGGCTACACCTTC; CDR3aa: CASSPGGADGYTF
v_gene: TRBV27; abundance: many; j_gene: TRBJ2-1; d_gene: -; CDR3nt: TGTGCCAGCAAGGGCCAGGGGTACAATGAGCAGTTCTTC; CDR3aa: CASKGQGYNEQFF
v_gene: TRBV18; abundance: -; j_gene: TRBJ1-5; d_gene: TRBD1; CDR3nt: TGTGCCAGCTCACAACTGGGACAGGGTATAGGAAATCAGCCCCAGCATTTT; CDR3aa: CASSQLGQGIGNQPQHF
v_gene: TRBV2; abundance: -; j_gene: TRBJ1-1; d_gene: TRBD1; CDR3nt: TGTGCCAGCAGTGCCGGACAGGGTCGGACTGAAGCTTTCTTT; CDR3aa: CASSAGQGRTEAFF
v_gene: TRBV5-4; abundance: -; j_gene: TRBJ2-1; d_gene: TRBD2; CDR3nt: TGTGCCAGCAGTTTAGCGGGAGAGGGCTGGAATAAGCAGTTCTTC; CDR3aa: CASSLAGEGWNKQFF
v_gene: TRBV7-9; abundance: once; j_gene: TRBJ2-7; d_gene: -; CDR3nt: TGTGCCAGCAGCTTAGGAGACGAGCAGTACTTC; CDR3aa: CASSLGDEQYF
v_gene: TRBV19; abundance: -; j_gene: TRBJ1-5; d_gene: TRBD1; CDR3nt: TGTGCCAGTAGTCACAGGGGTCCAAACCAGCCCCAGCATTTT; CDR3aa: CASSHRGPNQPQHF
v_gene: TRBV28; abundance: -; j_gene: TRBJ1-5; d_gene: -; CDR3nt: TGTGCCAGCAGTTCCAGGGCTGGCAATCAGCCCCAGCATTTT; CDR3aa: CASSSRAGNQPQHF
v_gene: TRBV13; abundance: -; j_gene: TRBJ2-7; d_gene: TRBD1; CDR3nt: TGTGCCAGCAGCCTCCGGGACAGCCTACCCTCGGGGTACGAGCAGTACTTC; CDR3aa: CASSLRDSLPSGYEQYF
v_gene: TRBV18; abundance: -; j_gene: TRBJ2-1; d_gene: TRBD2; CDR3nt: TGTGCCACCGAACCGGGACTACTGGTAAATGAGCAGTTCTTC; CDR3aa: CATEPGLLVNEQFF
v_gene: TRBV10-2; abundance: -; j_gene: TRBJ1-5; d_gene: TRBD1; CDR3nt: TGCGCCAGCAGTGAGGGGGGACAGGCTGCTTATAGCAATCAGCCCCAGCATTTT; CDR3aa: CASSEGGQAAYSNQPQHF
v_gene: TRBV7-2; abundance: -; j_gene: TRBJ2-1; d_gene: TRBD2; CDR3nt: TGTGCCAGCAGCCCCATTCGGAGCGGGGTATACAATGAGCAGTTCTTC; CDR3aa: CASSPIRSGVYNEQFF
v_gene: TRBV7-9; abundance: -; j_gene: TRBJ2-1; d_gene: TRBD2; CDR3nt: TGTGCCAGCAGCTTAGGTCCTAGCGGTCTATACAATGAGCAGTTCTTC; CDR3aa: CASSLGPSGLYNEQFF
v_gene: TRBV28; abundance: -; j_gene: TRBJ2-7; d_gene: -; CDR3nt: TGTGCCAGCAGTTCCCTCGGCAGGGCCTCCGCTTCCTACGAGCAGTACTTC; CDR3aa: CASSSLGRASASYEQYF
v_gene: TRBV28; abundance: -; j_gene: TRBJ2-7; d_gene: -; CDR3nt: TGTGCCGTTATTGGGAGGACCTACGAGCAGTACTTC; CDR3aa: CAVIGRTYEQYF
v_gene: TRBV9; abundance: -; j_gene: TRBJ2-3; d_gene: -; CDR3nt: TGTGCCAGTTCAGGGGCCACGGGCACAGATACGCAGTATTTT; CDR3aa: CASSGATGTDTQYF
v_gene: TRBV2; abundance: -; j_gene: TRBJ1-1; d_gene: -; CDR3nt: TGTGCCAGCAGTGGAGGAAACACTGAAGCTTTCTTT; CDR3aa: CASSGGNTEAFF
v_gene: TRBV28; abundance: -; j_gene: TRBJ1-1; d_gene: -; CDR3nt: TGTGCCAGCAGCCCGGGGGGGAACACTGAAGCTTTCTTT; CDR3aa: CASSPGGNTEAFF
v_gene: TRBV5-1; abundance: once; j_gene: TRBJ2-2; d_gene: -; CDR3nt: TGCGCCAGCAGCTTCACTACACCGAACACCGGGGAGCTGTTTTTT; CDR3aa: CASSFTTPNTGELFF
v_gene: TRBV9; abundance: -; j_gene: TRBJ2-2; d_gene: -; CDR3nt: TGTGCCAGCAACCCCTTGGGCGTCGCGAACACCGGGGAGCTGTTTTTT; CDR3aa: CASNPLGVANTGELFF
v_gene: TRBV3-1/TRBV3-2; abundance: -; j_gene: TRBJ1-6; d_gene: TRBD1; CDR3nt: TGTGCCAGCAGCCAAGGGGCCTGGGGACAGGGGTTCTCAGCCTATAATTCACCCCTCCACTTT; CDR3aa: CASSQGAWGQGFSAYNSPLHF
v_gene: TRBV5-5; abundance: -; j_gene: TRBJ1-1; d_gene: TRBD1; CDR3nt: TGTGCCAGCAGCTCTATTTGGGGGGACAGGGCTAATACTGAAGCTTTCTTT; CDR3aa: CASSSIWGDRANTEAFF
v_gene: TRBV16; abundance: -; j_gene: TRBJ1-1; d_gene: -; CDR3nt: TGTGCCAGCAGCCCTTCAGTTGCTAACACTGAAGCTTTCTTT; CDR3aa: CASSPSVANTEAFF
v_gene: TRBV18; abundance: -; j_gene: TRBJ2-3; d_gene: -; CDR3nt: TGTGCCAGCTCACCGGCGGGAAGAGGGGGCACAGATACGCAGTATTTT; CDR3aa: CASSPAGRGGTDTQYF